This TCR beta chain appears in the sequencing data of a study of CD8+CD57+ T cells in acquired aplastic anemia. Sequenced patients had shown CD8+CD57+ cell expansion by flow cytometry. Therapy had not been given to patients before blood sampling. Germline values: CDR1 SGHTA, CDR2 FQGNSA. The CDR3 has 15 residues. V gave up 3 bases and J gave up 4 bases, with 15 bases separating them. Genomic DNA served as template for TCR beta VDJ and CDR3 profiling. TCRdb processed the reads anew with MiXCR; each CDR3 protein has one entry. The data hold 200,000 to 300,000 distinct CDR3 sequences, with approximately 86% observed a single time. Comments on this clonotype: Its target is unknown.

Study results and caveats: Comparison of patients with controls identified 25 to 35 shared CD8+ CDR3 sequences.

Sample: sorted CD4+, CD8+, or CD8+CD57+ T cells (not recorded which) from PBMCs. This chain links TRBV7-2 with TRBJ1-2, with D hard to call. The TCR sequence derives from a human donor with aplastic anemia. The CDR3 spells CASSFGGSSIYGYTF. CDR3 DNA: TGTGCCAGCAGCTTCGGCGGGAGCTCAATCTATGGCTACACCTTC.